Below, one T cell receptor (beta chain) is given with its context. The sample comes from a study of beta chain features in type 1 diabetes. Germline trimming cut 3 bases from V and 2 bases from J; bases unmatched to any gene: 9. CDR1 and CDR2 (germline): SGHRS, YFSETQ. The CDR3 sequence is 16 residues long. The whole isolated RNA underwent reverse transcription, so sequencing captured expressed TCRB transcripts. The data were produced by immunoSEQ multiplex PCR, yet TCRdb's version contains in-frame clones alone and is incomplete. The sample shows about 150,000 clones, approximately 8.1% of them seen only once.

The specimen was central memory CD4+ T cells from blood. The clonotype was recovered from a man between 18 and 35 years old in good health. The chain uses TRBV5-1 and TRBJ1-1, with 8 bases matching TRBD1. CDR3 in amino acids: CASSSADRGGNTEAFF. DNA for the CDR3: TGCGCCAGCAGCTCCGCAGACAGGGGAGGAAACACTGAAGCTTTCTTT.